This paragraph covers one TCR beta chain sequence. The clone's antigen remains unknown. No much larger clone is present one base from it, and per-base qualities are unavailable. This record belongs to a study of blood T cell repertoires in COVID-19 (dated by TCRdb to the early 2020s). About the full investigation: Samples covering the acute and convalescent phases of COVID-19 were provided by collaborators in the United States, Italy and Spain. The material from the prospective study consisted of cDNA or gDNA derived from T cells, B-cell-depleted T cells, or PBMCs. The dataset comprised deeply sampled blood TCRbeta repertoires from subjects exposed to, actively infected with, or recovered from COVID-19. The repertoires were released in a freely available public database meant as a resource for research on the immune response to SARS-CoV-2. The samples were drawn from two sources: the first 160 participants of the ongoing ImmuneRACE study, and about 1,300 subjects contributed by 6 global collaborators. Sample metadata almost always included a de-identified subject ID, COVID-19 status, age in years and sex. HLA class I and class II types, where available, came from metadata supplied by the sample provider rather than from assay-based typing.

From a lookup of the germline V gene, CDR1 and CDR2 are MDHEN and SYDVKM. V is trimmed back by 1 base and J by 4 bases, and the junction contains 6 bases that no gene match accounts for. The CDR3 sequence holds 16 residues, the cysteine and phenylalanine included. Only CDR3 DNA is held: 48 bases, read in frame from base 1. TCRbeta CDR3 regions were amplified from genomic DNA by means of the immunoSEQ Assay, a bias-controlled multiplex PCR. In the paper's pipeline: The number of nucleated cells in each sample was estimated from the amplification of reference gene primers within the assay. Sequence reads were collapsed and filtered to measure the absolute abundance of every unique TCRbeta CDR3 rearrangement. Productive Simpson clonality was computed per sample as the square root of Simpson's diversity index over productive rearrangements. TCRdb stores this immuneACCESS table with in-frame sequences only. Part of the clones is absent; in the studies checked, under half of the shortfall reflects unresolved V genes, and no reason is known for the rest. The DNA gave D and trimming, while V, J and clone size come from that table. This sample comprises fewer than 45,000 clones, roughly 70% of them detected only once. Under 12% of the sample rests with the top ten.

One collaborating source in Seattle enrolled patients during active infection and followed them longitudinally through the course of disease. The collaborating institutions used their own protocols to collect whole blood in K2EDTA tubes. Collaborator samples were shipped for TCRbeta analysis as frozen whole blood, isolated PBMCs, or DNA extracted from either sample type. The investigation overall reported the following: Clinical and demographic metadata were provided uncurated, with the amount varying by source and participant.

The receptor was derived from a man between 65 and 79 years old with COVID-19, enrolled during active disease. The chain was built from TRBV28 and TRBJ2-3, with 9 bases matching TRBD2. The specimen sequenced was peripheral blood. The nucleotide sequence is TGTGCCAGCAGTTTATTTGTAGCGGGAGAGGCAGATACGCAGTATTTT. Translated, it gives CASSLFVAGEADTQYF.